This T cell receptor beta chain appears in the sequencing data of a study of PD-L1 blockade in urothelial cancer. Study summary: Patients with male sex and bladder-origin urothelial cancer accounted for twenty-five of 29 enrolled. Blood analysis took place 3 weeks (second dose) and 6 weeks after treatment start.

This CDR3 spans 14 amino acids. CDR1 and CDR2 from the germline V gene are MNHEY and SMNVEV (reference sequence). V gave up 6 bases and J gave up 9 bases; unmatched junction bases: 9. Repertoires were generated with immunoSEQ multiplex PCR, while TCRdb's copy carries only in-frame clones and drops some. The top ten clones hold 2.5% to 3% of a sample with around 42,000 clones, approximately 80% of them seen once. This chain joins TRBV27 and TRBJ2-1; 9 bases agree with TRBD2. The receptor was derived from a man aged 65-85 years with urothelial cancer. The sample here was PBMCs, taken around atezolizumab (anti-PD-L1) treatment. CDR3 amino acids: CASSSGSGRGEQFF. DNA for the CDR3: TGTGCCAGCAGCTCCGGTAGCGGGAGAGGTGAGCAGTTCTTC.